Sequencing of this T cell receptor beta chain was carried out in a study of OX40 agonist ivuxolimab in advanced cancers. At the level of the study: Averaging roughly 60 years in age, with a range of about 20 to 90, the cohort was approximately 83% male. Enrollees could have had prior anti-PD-1, anti-PD-L1 or anti-CTLA-4 therapy, which about 40% had received.

Using immunoSEQ multiplex PCR, the repertoire was profiled, and TCRdb retains in-frame clones only, with some absent. The sample yields 90,000 to 100,000 clones, approximately 85% seen once. Notes on the study in general: At 0.1 to 3.0 mg/kg and by week 6, CD4+ and CD8+ T cells in the blood had expanded clonally.

The count of this clone is one. Its target is not known. Patients were ineligible given autoimmune disease history or systemic immunosuppression. The CDR3 is made up of 16 amino acids. With V trimmed by 1 base and J by 2 bases, 4 bases remained unmatched. Germline V gives CDR1 LGHNA, CDR2 YSLEER. The chain uses TRBV4-3 and TRBJ2-5; 10 bases are shared with TRBD2. The source material was CD4+ or CD8+ T cells sorted from blood, sampled in a trial of the OX40 agonist ivuxolimab. This receptor was obtained from an adult with an advanced solid tumor such as melanoma, head and neck, liver or kidney cancer. The DNA for the CDR3 is TGCGCCAGCAGCCAAGGACTAGCGGGCCTTCAAGAGACCCAGTACTTC. Translation: CASSQGLAGLQETQYF.